This TCR beta chain was recorded in a study of vaccination and CD4 T cells after COVID-19 (dated by TCRdb to 2022 to 2024). Some background on the complete study: Convalescent patients had a positive SARS-CoV-2 result on nasal swab PCR, and of these patients, nine had mild disease and one had severe disease. Post-COVID blood samples from convalescent patients were collected a median of around 100 days after diagnosis, with a range of about 30 to 170 days. In 10 COVID-19 convalescent patients and a few infection-naive healthy vaccine recipients, researchers compared the spike-specific CD4+ TCR repertoire from before mRNA vaccination with the repertoire from after. Overlapping spike peptide pools from SARS-CoV-2 and from the common cold coronaviruses HCoV-NL63, HCoV-OC43 and HCoV-229E were used as culture stimuli. Each participant got two doses of either the Pfizer-BioNTech BNT162b2 vaccine (n=8) or the Moderna mRNA-1273 vaccine (n=2). The time from the second vaccine dose to post-vaccine blood sampling had a median of around 72 days and ranged from roughly 13 to 241 days. Control cultures received a CEFX viral epitope pool as the positive control, an HIV-1 Nef peptide pool as the negative control, or no peptide. The convalescent cohort included six males and four females, with two Hispanic individuals, seven Caucasians, two Asians and one multiracial person. Broader findings and caveats from the paper: In convalescent patients, a median around 85% of post-vaccine SARS-CoV-2-reactive clones were detected only after vaccination, and vaccine-specific priming was suggested by this finding. The study included relatively few convalescent patients and did not analyze early timepoints after natural infection. Although the median number of SARS-CoV-2-reactive clonotypes went up from fewer than 25 after infection to roughly 40 after vaccination, the increase was not significant. Of the vaccine-specific clones found in convalescent patients, nearly all (304 of 307) were mono-reactive for SARS-CoV-2 spike instead of being cross-reactive with common cold coronaviruses.

The meaning of the sample's treatment or condition label: approximately nine-day PBMC culture with coronavirus spike peptide pools or control peptides (ViraFEST assay). The ViraFEST assay was used in the study, in which antigen-specific T cells were expanded with peptide pools and expanded clonotypes were subsequently identified by TCR sequencing. Positive SARS-CoV-2 PCR tests in the convalescent patients dated from March to December 2020, before Alpha, Beta and Delta variants emerged in the United States. PBMCs were cultured at about 2 million per well in IMDM supplemented with about 5% human AB serum and approximately 10 IU/ml IL-2, with around 10 ug/ml peptide pools added. On days 3 and 7, half of the culture medium was replaced with fresh IL-2-containing medium. After approximately eleven days of culture, CD4+ T cells were isolated by negative selection with the EasySep CD4+ T cell isolation kit. Ficoll-Paque Plus gradient centrifugation was used to isolate PBMCs from whole blood, and the isolated PBMCs were then either used fresh or cryopreserved at -140C. Culture conditions were generally each tested in triplicate wells.

In the case of this clonotype: Its antigen remains undetermined. It has no much larger one-base neighbor in the sample; base qualities were not kept.

Library creation used PCR. At the Johns Hopkins FTIC core, DNA from the cultured CD4+ T cells underwent TCR sequencing with the Oncomine TCR Beta short-read assay. The QIAamp micro DNA kit was used to extract genomic DNA from the cultured CD4+ T cells. Oncomine TCR Beta libraries made from cultured CD4+ T cells were pooled using unique dual indexes and sequenced on an Illumina iSeq 100. The source study handled its data this way. Non-productive sequences were filtered out, and CDR3s that did not start with C, did not end with F or W, or were shorter than 7 amino acids were discarded. The MANAFEST web application identified antigen-specific clonotypes by comparing peptide-stimulated wells against reference wells and other culture wells. To be called positive, a clone needed an FDR below 0.05, an odds ratio above 5, and a productive frequency above 0.1% in at least two of three replicate wells. Cross-reactive clonotypes were defined as significantly expanded in both SARS-CoV-2 spike wells and at least one common cold coronavirus spike condition. Similarity between CDR3 sequences was evaluated in R version 3.6.1 using Levenshtein distances (stringdist) and unrooted phylogenetic trees (ape). TCRdb itself trimmed the public reads at Q25 with fastp, ran MiXCR and retained productive beta chains. Rows are unified per CDR3 protein, each entry keeping the most common DNA and genes. The V and J calls and clone size are TCRdb's, not the authors'. Counted in this sample were about 10,000 distinct CDR3 sequences; roughly 77% of them appeared once. About 8.1% of the sample is in the top ten clones.

This receptor was obtained from a human donor who had recovered from COVID-19. Sequenced sample: CD4+ T cells from blood, cultured in vitro.

DNA sequence: TGTGCCAGCAGCTTGGGGACAGGGGGAAATGGAAACACCATATATTTT. Translated, this gives CASSLGTGGNGNTIYF. The chain was built from TRBV7-2 and TRBJ1-3; 11 bases in between match TRBD1. Measured from the cysteine to the phenylalanine, the CDR3 is 16 residues long. Only the CDR3 DNA is retained, 48 bases long and in frame from the first base. CDR1 and CDR2, per the germline V gene, are SGHTA and FQGNSA. From V the trimming removes 3 bases and from J it removes 3 bases, while the gene matches leave 4 bases of the junction unaccounted for.